The clone carrying this T cell receptor (beta chain) was seen only a few times. Its antigen is still unknown. Here the gene names and germline are mouse. The record originates from a study of CD8+ T cells in alopecia areata. In the study overall: Grafts of skin from C3H/HeJ donors aged roughly 6-12 months with spontaneous alopecia went to female C3H/HeJ mice aged about 6-10 weeks. Study observations and caveats: TCR sharing was clearer in mice than between patients, perhaps partly owing to patient HLA diversity. In scalp samples, resident alphabeta T cells of normal skin are also sequenced. Researchers report lesional scalp, most notably alopecia totalis/universalis, outstripped normal scalp in clonality.

Cells from pooled cutaneous lymph nodes were sorted by CD4, CD8alpha, NKG2D, NKG2ACE and other markers. Extraction and reverse transcription of RNA yielded cDNA as the sequencing template. This table comes from immunoSEQ multiplex PCR, and its TCRdb copy is limited to in-frame clones, with some not included. In total the sample includes around 300,000 clones, none of them seen once. Material: CD4+ T cells sorted from a lymph node. The TCR comes from a C3H/HeJ mouse with alopecia areata. The strain's MHC: H2-k.

The CDR3 region is CASISGGAFVNYAEQFF. The sequenced part of the CDR3 DNA is TGTGCCAGCATTTCAGGGGGCGCGTTCGTAAACTATGCT. The chain links TRBV13-1 to TRBJ2-1; 8 bases align to TRBD1. The read ends 4 residues shy of where the CDR3 ends; the end is completed using the germline J gene. This CDR3 region has 17 residues. From germline, CDR1 is NSHNY and CDR2 SYGAGN. J gave up 1 base and V 6 bases, and 12 bases lay outside the gene matches.